These 27 T cell receptor beta chains share one sample of origin, sequenced in a study of blood T cells in healthy people across ages. For the second PCR, which ran for about 7 to 11 cycles, a sample-barcoded 5' primer and a J-beta primer mix were used. TCRdb used MiXCR to reprocess the 5' RACE reads, holding one entry per CDR3 protein. The repertoire consists of over a million distinct CDR3 sequences, with 59% occurring once and the leading ten covering 6.7%. The sample was blood. All receptors come from a young man in good health.

This clonotype showed up just a few times. The chain links TRBV7-2 to TRBJ1-2, with no clear D. The germline CDR1 and CDR2 sequences are SGHTA and FQGNSA. This CDR3 contains 15 residues. Trimming pared 1 base from V and 2 bases from J, leaving 11 bases between. CDR3 amino acids: CASSLGQLSNYGYTF. Here the CDR3 DNA reads TGTGCCAGCAGCTTAGGGCAGCTATCCAACTATGGCTACACCTTC.

The gene calls are TRBV29-1 and TRBJ2-3, with D perhaps TRBD1 (5 bases). This CDR3 contains 13 residues. V lost 2 bases to trimming and J lost 2 bases, with 8 bases between them. Germline V CDR1 and CDR2: SQVTM, ANQGSEA. The DNA for the CDR3 is TGCAGCGTTGAACAGGGTTTCACAGATACGCAGTATTTT. Translation gives CSVEQGFTDTQYF.

This clonotype was detected only a few times. The J gene is TRBJ2-3, the V gene TRBV6-5; D may match TRBD1 or TRBD2 (6 bases each). Trimming removed 5 bases from V and 8 bases from J, with 11 bases in between. Germline V lookup: CDR1 MNHEY, CDR2 SVGAGI. The CDR3 length is 12 residues. CDR3 in amino acids: CASSPGGGTQYF. In DNA form, the CDR3 reads TGTGCCAGCAGTCCCGGGGGCGGTACGCAGTATTTT.

The chain recombines TRBV10-1 with TRBJ1-6; tentative D call: TRBD1 (5 bases). Trimming cost V 3 bases and J 7 bases, with 10 bases left between them. The CDR3 is made up of 14 amino acids. The germline V gene has CDR1 WNHNN and CDR2 SYGVQD (reference sequence). The CDR3 sequence: CASSDRVANSPLHF. DNA for the CDR3: TGCGCCAGCAGTGACAGGGTGGCCAATTCACCCCTCCACTTT.

The sample holds a few counts of this clonotype. The J gene is TRBJ2-5, the V gene TRBV28; D gene unclear. Germline loops: CDR1 MDHEN, CDR2 SYDVKM. V was shortened by 4 bases and J by 2 bases, with 11 bases between the two germline ends. The CDR3 length is 14 residues. The CDR3 sequence is CASSSGDRQETQYF. The CDR3 DNA is TGTGCCAGCAGTTCTGGGGATCGACAAGAGACCCAGTACTTC.

This clonotype was counted a single time. The V and J genes are TRBV4-1 and TRBJ2-5; D may be TRBD2 (5 bases). The CDR3 loop spans 16 amino acids. Germline V gene data show CDR1 as MGHRA and CDR2 as YSYEKL. V was trimmed by 6 bases and J by 1 base, leaving 18 bases between them. The CDR3 nucleotides read TGCGCCAGCAGTCACCCGGCTCGGGGTGTCCAAGAGACCCAGTACTTC. Its translation: CASSHPARGVQETQYF.

The genes are TRBV20-1 and TRBJ2-1, with 10 nucleotides matching TRBD1. In germline, CDR1 is DFQATT, CDR2 SNEGSKA (reference sequence). The junction had 12 bases not matched to a gene; V was cut back by 5 bases and J by 8 bases. The CDR3 spans 15 residues. DNA for the CDR3: TGCAGTGCTGGTGGGGACAGGGGTACGTGGGATGAGCAGTTCTTC. This sequence encodes CSAGGDRGTWDEQFF.

CDR3 residues: CASSHARLSSYEQYF. The DNA for the CDR3 is TGTGCCAGCAGCCATGCCCGACTGAGCTCCTACGAGCAGTACTTC. The V call is TRBV4-2, the J call TRBJ2-7, with D unresolved. This CDR3 comprises 15 residues. The germline V gene has CDR1 LGHNA and CDR2 YNFKEQ. Trimming took 3 bases from V and 0 from J, leaving 12 bases between them.

The genes are TRBV20-1 and TRBJ2-5, with 9 bases fitting TRBD2. The J call is doubtful: the DNA matches TRBJ2-7 better. Looked up from germline, CDR1 is DFQATT and CDR2 is SNEGSKA (reference sequence). This CDR3 has 15 amino acids. The CDR3 sequence: CSVVPGLAGRYEQYF. DNA of the CDR3: TGCAGTGTAGTTCCCGGGCTAGCGGGGCGCTACGAGCAGTACTTC.

The chain has TRBV7-9 and TRBJ2-1; no clear D gene. V was cut by 4 bases and J by 12 bases, with 13 bases left in between. This CDR3 is built from 12 residues. Looked up from germline, CDR1 is SEHNR and CDR2 is FQNEAQ (reference sequence). The CDR3 DNA is TGTGCCAGCAGCTCCCGACAAACTCTGCAGTTCTTC. Amino acids: CASSSRQTLQFF.

The J gene is TRBJ1-1, the V gene TRBV14; no clear D gene. The CDR3 runs to 14 residues. The V end was cut by 3 bases, the J end by 2 bases, with 10 bases between. Germline CDR1 is SGHDN and CDR2 is FVKESK. The CDR3 region has the DNA TGTGCCAGCAGCCAGAGAAGCGGAAACACTGAAGCTTTCTTT. Protein product: CASSQRSGNTEAFF.

J is TRBJ1-2 and V is TRBV14; D perhaps matches TRBD1 (5 bases). V lost 0 bases and J 8 bases, leaving 16 bases between the germline ends. Looked up from germline, CDR1 is SGHDN and CDR2 is FVKESK. The length of the CDR3 is 15 residues. Written as DNA, the CDR3 is TGTGCCAGCAGCCAAGATAGGCAGTCGGCAGGGGGCTACACCTTC. The encoded protein is CASSQDRQSAGGYTF.

This chain uses TRBV25-1 with TRBJ1-2; D possibly corresponds to TRBD1 (6 bases). Per the germline V gene, CDR1 is MGHDK and CDR2 is SYGVNS. V gave up 7 bases and J gave up 4 bases, with 13 bases separating them. The CDR3 totals 13 residues. The CDR3 here is CASNTDRSYGYTF. In DNA form, the CDR3 reads TGTGCCAGCAATACAGACAGGAGCTATGGCTACACCTTC.

The chain combines TRBV6-2 or TRBV6-3 with TRBJ2-6; no clear D gene. The V gene lost 6 bases and the J gene lost 0 bases, with 9 bases spanning the gap. From germline, CDR1 is MNHEY and CDR2 SVGEGT. This CDR3 comprises 15 residues. The CDR3 DNA sequence: TGTGCCAGCAGCAACGCTGGCTCTGGGGCCAACGTCCTGACTTTC. Translation: CASSNAGSGANVLTF.

Concerning this clonotype: Germline is not matched at one junction end, which may reflect a read error. J is TRBJ2-1 and V is TRBV29-1, with 9 bases identical to TRBD1. Germline V gene data show CDR1 as SQVTM and CDR2 as ANQGSEA. The CDR3 contains 13 residues. DNA of the CDR3: TGCAGCGTTGGGACAGGGGATTACAGTGAGCAGTTCTTC. Its protein is CSVGTGDYSEQFF.

This clonotype was counted once. This chain joins TRBV6-5 and TRBJ2-5, with 8 bases fitting TRBD2. The germline gives CDR1 MNHEY, CDR2 SVGAGI. This CDR3 has 14 amino acids. Losses at the gene ends were 6 bases for V and 6 bases for J; bases not matched to a gene: 9. CDR3 loop: CASRSLAGEQTQYF. The CDR3 nucleotides are TGTGCCAGCAGGAGCCTAGCGGGTGAACAGACCCAGTACTTC.

V usage is TRBV4-2 and J usage is TRBJ2-3; TRBD2 matches 9 bases. V shed 2 bases and J 2 bases; nucleotides not matched to a gene: 8. The CDR3 totals 17 residues. Germline-derived CDR1 and CDR2 are LGHNA and YNFKEQ. DNA of the CDR3: TGTGCCAGCAGCCAACTCGTAGCGGGGGAATACACAGATACGCAGTATTTT. Protein: CASSQLVAGEYTDTQYF.

This clonotype showed up just a few times. The CDR3 nucleotides read TGTGCCATCAGTGAATATGGGGGACCCGGGGAGCTGTTTTTT. It codes for CAISEYGGPGELFF. The rearrangement joins TRBV10-3 to TRBJ2-2; perhaps D is TRBD1 or TRBD2 (5 bases each). The germline gives CDR1 ENHRY, CDR2 SYGVKD. The CDR3 covers 14 residues. V was pared by 3 bases and J by 6 bases, with 11 bases between.

This clonotype was recorded a few times. V is TRBV25-1 and J is TRBJ1-2; weak D call: TRBD1 (5 bases). The CDR3 runs 12 residues. The V end was cut by 6 bases, the J end by 4 bases, with 9 bases between. Germline lookup yields CDR1 MGHDK and CDR2 SYGVNS. The CDR3 spells CASSLTAYGYTF. CDR3 in DNA: TGTGCCAGCAGCCTGACAGCCTATGGCTACACCTTC.

This chain joins TRBV7-2 and TRBJ1-1, with 10 nucleotides matching TRBD1. J was trimmed by 5 bases and V by 4 bases; bases with no gene match: 7. Germline lookup yields CDR1 SGHTA and CDR2 FQGNSA. The CDR3 totals 15 residues. The CDR3 here is CASSYQGTGVTEAFF. The CDR3 nucleotides are TGTGCCAGCAGCTATCAAGGGACAGGGGTAACTGAAGCTTTCTTT.

The V and J genes are TRBV21-1 and TRBJ2-1; the table's TRBD2 call for D was not verified on the DNA. TRBV21-1 is a pseudogene segment. This CDR3 spans 19 amino acids. The CDR3 DNA reads TGTGCCAGCAGCCCGGGGACTAGCGGGGGTCGGGGCTCCTACAATGAGCAGTTCTTC. Translation gives CASSPGTSGGRGSYNEQFF.

This clonotype was recorded once. The chain combines TRBV6-2 or TRBV6-3 with TRBJ2-3; TRBD2 is a possible D gene (6 bases). Between the trimmed V and J ends, which lost 6 bases and 1 base, there was a span of 17 bases. The CDR3 has 16 residues. Germline V gives CDR1 MNHEY, CDR2 SVGEGT. In DNA form, the CDR3 reads TGTGCCAGCAGGCCACCTCTGGGGAGGCGCACAGATACGCAGTATTTT. It encodes CASRPPLGRRTDTQYF.

This chain connects TRBV30 to TRBJ2-7; the D gene is possibly TRBD1 (6 bases). Trimming removed 0 bases from V and 1 base from J, with 10 bases in between. The CDR3 loop spans 14 amino acids. Germline CDR1 GTSNPN, CDR2 SVGIG (reference sequence). CDR3 sequence reads: CAWSVNRVSYEQYF. The CDR3 nucleotides are TGTGCCTGGAGTGTGAACAGGGTGTCCTACGAGCAGTACTTC.

V gene TRBV3-1 combines with J gene TRBJ2-4; 8 nucleotides align to TRBD2. Per the germline V gene, CDR1 is LGHDT and CDR2 is YNNKEL (reference sequence). The CDR3 runs 15 residues. V trimming: 0 bases; J trimming: 5 bases; junction bases outside the gene matches: 3. The CDR3: CASSQEVGGENIQYF. CDR3 bases: TGTGCCAGCAGCCAAGAGGTCGGGGGGGAAAACATTCAGTACTTC.

V and J are TRBV4-2 and TRBJ2-1; TRBD2 matches at 12 bases. Germline V gene data show CDR1 as LGHNA and CDR2 as YNFKEQ. J gave up 4 bases and V 0 bases, and 7 bases lay outside the gene matches. The CDR3 runs 18 residues. The CDR3 reads CASSQEETSGSSYNEQFF. In nucleotides, the CDR3 is TGTGCCAGCAGCCAAGAGGAGACTAGCGGGAGCTCGTACAATGAGCAGTTCTTC.

The CDR3 spells CASRSSDRMNAKNIQYF. The CDR3 DNA reads TGTGCCAGCAGGAGCTCGGACAGGATGAACGCCAAAAACATTCAGTACTTC. The V and J genes are TRBV27 and TRBJ2-4, with 7 positions matching TRBD1. J lost 1 base, V lost 6 bases, and 12 bases had no gene match. The CDR3 loop spans 17 amino acids. CDR1 and CDR2 (germline): MNHEY, SMNVEV (reference sequence).

This clonotype has just a few counts. This chain joins TRBV7-4 and TRBJ2-4; 7 nucleotides agree with TRBD1. TRBJ2-7 matches the DNA end more closely, so the J call is doubtful. This CDR3 region has 13 residues. CDR1 SGHVT and CDR2 SQSDAQ come from the germline V gene. The CDR3 region is CASSSPTGREQYF. As DNA, the CDR3 is TGTGCCAGCAGCTCCCCGACAGGGCGCGAGCAGTACTTC.